This T cell receptor beta chain was identified during a study of blood T cell repertoires in COVID-19. Study at large: The United States, Italy and Spain were the sources of the acute and convalescent COVID-19 samples. In each case, the material was cDNA or gDNA derived from T cells, B-cell-depleted T cells, or PBMCs.

In the original workflow: From reference gene primer amplification, estimates of nucleated cell counts were derived. Assay used: immunoSEQ multiplex PCR; TCRdb lists only in-frame clones, some missing. That table gives V, J and clone size, and the DNA gave D and trimming. The sample lists around 180,000 clones; around 83% were seen once. Germline-derived CDR1 and CDR2 are MNHEY and SVGAGI. The V segment lost 6 bases and the J segment 6 bases; nucleotides outside the gene matches: 6. The CDR3 runs 13 residues. Sequencing was done on a sample of peripheral blood. This TCR was recovered from a human donor in a cohort sampled during active COVID-19. The rearrangement links TRBV6-5 to TRBJ1-1; 8 nucleotides match TRBD1. The CDR3 sequence: CASRKTGVAEAFF. CDR3 coding DNA: TGTGCCAGCAGGAAGACAGGGGTCGCTGAAGCTTTCTTT.